These 12 T cell receptor beta chains were all obtained from the same sample, sequenced in a study of shared T cell receptors in the human thymus. TCRdb's copy holds only in-frame clones and misses some; the assay was immunoSEQ multiplex PCR. The data contain hundreds of thousands of clones, more than 70% of them singletons. These data are also associated with another study on human thymus T cells.

The material sequenced was thymocytes. These receptors were obtained from a boy under two years old with a congenital heart defect.

The chain joins TRBV4-2 to TRBJ2-7, with D tentatively TRBD1 (5 bases). This CDR3 is built from 15 residues. V lost 1 base and J lost 5, with 15 bases in between. Looked up from germline, CDR1 is LGHNA and CDR2 is YNFKEQ. The CDR3 DNA is TGTGCCAGCAGCCAAGTTGTTAAGGGGTCCCACGAGCAGTACTTC. It codes for CASSQVVKGSHEQYF.

The chain combines TRBV28 with TRBJ1-2, with D tentatively TRBD1 (5 bases). This CDR3 region has 16 residues. CDR1 MDHEN and CDR2 SYDVKM come from the germline V gene. Trimming stripped 1 base from V and 5 bases from J, with 17 bases between. CDR3 amino acids: CASSLSGGQDPYGYTF. CDR3 sequence (DNA): TGTGCCAGCAGTTTATCGGGCGGACAAGACCCGTATGGCTACACCTTC.

The chain recombines TRBV19 with TRBJ2-5; tentative D call: TRBD2 (6 bases). The germline CDR1 and CDR2 sequences are LNHDA and SQIVND (reference sequence). With 3 bases removed from V and 4 bases from J, the gap between germline ends came to 15 bases. CDR3 length: 15 amino acids. The CDR3 reads CASSIGRERLETQYF. DNA for the CDR3: TGTGCCAGTAGTATCGGCCGGGAGAGGTTAGAGACCCAGTACTTC.

The rearrangement links TRBV4-3 to TRBJ2-5; 7 bases are a match to TRBD1. The CDR3 has 17 amino acids. The germline CDR1 and CDR2 sequences are LGHNA and YSLEER. Trimming took 2 bases from V and 2 from J; bases not matched to a gene: 11. For the CDR3, the DNA is TGCGCCAGCAGCCAAAAAAGAACAAGGGGGCCTCAAGAGACCCAGTACTTC. It specifies CASSQKRTRGPQETQYF.

V and J are TRBV9 and TRBJ2-1; 7 positions match TRBD1. Germline V gene data show CDR1 as SGDLS and CDR2 as YYNGEE. V was clipped by 0 bases and J by 3 bases; unmatched bases: 6. The CDR3 runs 16 residues. This CDR3 reads CASSVGDREYYNEQFF. The DNA for the CDR3 is TGTGCCAGCAGCGTAGGGGACAGAGAATACTACAATGAGCAGTTCTTC.

The chain employs TRBV20-1 and TRBJ2-7; 7 bases map to TRBD1. This CDR3 has 11 residues. The germline gives CDR1 DFQATT, CDR2 SNEGSKA (reference sequence). Trimming took 5 bases from V and 5 from J; bases not matched to a gene: 3. CDR3 sequence: CSAGGQNEQYF. The DNA of the CDR3 is TGCAGTGCTGGGGGACAGAACGAGCAGTACTTC.

Here the CDR3 DNA reads TGCGCCAGCAGCCAAGGGGTGACAGGGGGTGGTGAAAAACTGTTTTTT. This codes for CASSQGVTGGGEKLFF. V usage is TRBV4-3 and J usage is TRBJ1-4, with 9 nucleotides matching TRBD1. Germline loops: CDR1 LGHNA, CDR2 YSLEER. The CDR3 contains 16 residues. V was pared by 1 base and J by 7 bases, with 7 bases of the junction left unmatched.

This CDR3 reads CASSLGPTSGRHNEQFF. The CDR3 bases are TGTGCCAGCAGCTTAGGCCCAACTAGCGGGAGGCACAATGAGCAGTTCTTC. This chain joins TRBV7-6 and TRBJ2-1; 12 nucleotides match TRBD2. Trimming at V came to 1 base and at J to 5 bases, leaving 6 bases not matched to a gene. The CDR3 is 17 residues long. Germline loops: CDR1 SGHVS, CDR2 FNYEAQ.

The rearrangement joins TRBV10-3 to TRBJ1-1; weak D call: TRBD1 (5 bases). V gave up 4 bases and J gave up 5 bases, with 14 bases separating them. Germline V lookup: CDR1 ENHRY, CDR2 SYGVKD. The CDR3 is made up of 14 amino acids. CDR3 loop: CAISVEGQGTEAFF. DNA for the CDR3: TGTGCCATCAGTGTAGAAGGCCAGGGTACTGAAGCTTTCTTT.

The chain links TRBV25-1 to TRBJ1-2; TRBD1 matches 9 bases. The CDR3 runs 13 residues. Germline lookup yields CDR1 MGHDK and CDR2 SYGVNS. With 6 bases clipped from V and 11 bases from J, the junction kept 10 bases outside the gene matches. The CDR3 is CASSERDRDTYTF. The CDR3 DNA is TGTGCCAGCAGCGAGAGGGACAGGGACACATACACCTTC.

The chain employs TRBV27 and TRBJ1-5, with unresolved D. Trimming cost V 2 bases and J 6 bases, with 17 bases left between them. The CDR3 is 16 amino acids. Germline V gene data show CDR1 as MNHEY and CDR2 as SMNVEV (reference sequence). The CDR3 protein is CASSLNGVGLLQPQHF. In nucleotides, the CDR3 is TGTGCCAGCAGTTTAAATGGTGTGGGCCTTCTTCAGCCCCAGCATTTT.

The chain couples TRBV4-3 to TRBJ1-3, with a weak D call TRBD1 (5 bases). CDR3 length equals 17 residues. The V end lost 3 bases, the J end lost 4 bases, and 19 bases lay between the germline ends. Germline loops: CDR1 LGHNA, CDR2 YSLEER. CDR3 region: CASSQTQGAGGGNTIYF. Here the CDR3 DNA reads TGCGCCAGCAGCCAGACGCAGGGTGCAGGTGGGGGAAACACCATATATTTT.